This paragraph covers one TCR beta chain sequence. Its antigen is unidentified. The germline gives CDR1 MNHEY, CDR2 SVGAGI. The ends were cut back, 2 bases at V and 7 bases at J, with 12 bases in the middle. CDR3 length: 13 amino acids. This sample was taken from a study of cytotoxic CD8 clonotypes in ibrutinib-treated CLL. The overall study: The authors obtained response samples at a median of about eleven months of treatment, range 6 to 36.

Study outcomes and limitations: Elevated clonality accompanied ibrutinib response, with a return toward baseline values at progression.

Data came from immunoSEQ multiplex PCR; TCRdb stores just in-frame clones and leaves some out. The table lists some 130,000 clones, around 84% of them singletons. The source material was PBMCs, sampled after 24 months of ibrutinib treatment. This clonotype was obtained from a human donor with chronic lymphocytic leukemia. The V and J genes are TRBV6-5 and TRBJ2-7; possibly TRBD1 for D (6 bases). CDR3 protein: CASSYSTGWEQYF. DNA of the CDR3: TGTGCCAGCAGTTACAGCACAGGGTGGGAGCAGTACTTC.